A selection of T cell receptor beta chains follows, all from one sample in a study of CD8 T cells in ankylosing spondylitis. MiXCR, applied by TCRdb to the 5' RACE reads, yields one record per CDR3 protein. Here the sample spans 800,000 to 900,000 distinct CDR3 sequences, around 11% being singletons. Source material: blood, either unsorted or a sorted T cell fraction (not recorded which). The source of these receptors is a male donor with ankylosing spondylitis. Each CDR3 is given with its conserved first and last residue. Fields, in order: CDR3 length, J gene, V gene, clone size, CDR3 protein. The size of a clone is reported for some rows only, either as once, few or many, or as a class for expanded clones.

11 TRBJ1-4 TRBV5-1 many CASRQTEKLFF
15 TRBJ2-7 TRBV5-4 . CASSLVGDGSYEQYF
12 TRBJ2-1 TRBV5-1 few CASSLGQQEQFF
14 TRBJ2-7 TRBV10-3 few CAISVLAGAYEQYF
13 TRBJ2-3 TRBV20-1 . CSASKRSTDTQYF
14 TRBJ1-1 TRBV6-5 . CASRYLGVGTEAFF
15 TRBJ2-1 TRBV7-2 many CASSLGTKSYNEQFF
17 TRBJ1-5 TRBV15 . CATSRDLGGNSNQPQHF
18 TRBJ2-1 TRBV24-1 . CATSDFRGRPSSYNEQFF
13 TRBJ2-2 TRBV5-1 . CASSPSPTGELFF
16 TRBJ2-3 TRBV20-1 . CSARDPMTHSTDTQYF
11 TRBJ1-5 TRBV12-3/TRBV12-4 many CASRQGHHQHF
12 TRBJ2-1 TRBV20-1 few CSAPRFGNEQFF
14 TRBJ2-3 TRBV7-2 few CASSFVINTDTQYF